This record concerns one T cell receptor (beta chain) sequence. This CDR3 has 15 amino acids. V was pared by 5 bases and J by 10 bases, with 13 bases of the junction left unmatched. The germline V gene encodes CDR1 SGHVS and CDR2 FNYEAQ. The sample comes from a study of blood T cell repertoires in COVID-19. For the study at large: Sources were T cells, B-cell-depleted T cells, or PBMCs; the material itself was cDNA or gDNA.

Authors' processing steps: Reference gene primer amplification gave estimated nucleated cell counts. Profiling relied on immunoSEQ multiplex PCR, and the TCRdb table lists in-frame clones only, not all of them. That table furnishes V, J and clone size, whereas the DNA furnished D and trimming. The top ten clones hold 2% to 3% of a sample with approximately 300,000 clones, 87% of them seen once. What was sequenced was peripheral blood. The gene calls are TRBV7-6 and TRBJ1-4; 7 positions agree with TRBD1. This receptor was obtained from a man between 18 and 35 years old with active or convalescent COVID-19. The CDR3 reads CASSASSGTARKLFF. The CDR3 DNA is TGTGCCAGCAGCGCTTCATCCGGGACAGCGAGAAAACTGTTTTTT.